Sequencing of this T cell receptor (beta chain) was carried out in a study of regulatory T cells in long-lasting Graves disease. Study-level background: More than 5 years of antithyroid drugs with positive TSH receptor antibodies defined persistent Graves' disease.

Building of the TCR beta libraries involved iRepertoire HTBI primers and Arm-PCR of CDR3 regions. MiXCR was run by TCRdb on the multiplex PCR reads, yielding one entry per CDR3 protein. The sample lists about 470,000 distinct CDR3 sequences, 20% to 25% occurring once. V was trimmed by 6 bases and J by 3 bases, leaving 6 bases between them. The CDR3 length is 12 residues. Looked up from germline, CDR1 is MDHEN and CDR2 is SYDVKM. General study points: Persistent-disease Graves' patients showed less TCR diversity than new cases.

This clonotype was seen repeatedly, ten times or more. Its antigen is unknown. The time point is: persistent/refractory GD, antithyroid drugs over 5 years with positive TRAb. With RNA extracted from PBMCs as input, the TCR library was made. The chain recombines TRBV28 with TRBJ1-5; D call uncertain. Here the sequenced sample was peripheral blood mononuclear cells (PBMCs), taken when the disease was refractory, from a patient treated with antithyroid drugs. The TCR comes from a female donor with Graves disease. CDR3 region: CASREVNQPQHF. In DNA form, the CDR3 reads TGTGCCAGCAGGGAAGTCAATCAGCCCCAGCATTTT.